These 14 T cell receptor beta chains came from one sample sequenced in a study of T cell responses to AZD1222 COVID-19 vaccine. This table comes from immunoSEQ multiplex PCR, and its TCRdb copy is limited to in-frame clones, with some not included. The table lists around 160,000 clones, about 90% of them singletons. Sample: peripheral blood, taken 28 days after the second AZD1222 dose. The receptors come from an adult who received the AZD1222 COVID-19 vaccine.

As for this clone: The same CDR3 can be traced to other DNA sequences in this sample. The chain links TRBV5-6 to TRBJ1-2; TRBD1 aligns across 8 bases. There are 13 residues in the CDR3. CDR1 and CDR2 (germline): SGHDT, YYEEEE. The junction had 7 bases not matched to a gene; V was cut back by 4 bases and J by 8 bases. The CDR3 spells CASSDTGGNGYTF. CDR3 nucleotide sequence: TGTGCCAGCAGCGATACAGGGGGAAACGGCTACACCTTC.

V and J are TRBV18 and TRBJ1-3, with D unclear. The CDR3 is 15 amino acids. CDR1 KGHSH and CDR2 LQKENI come from the germline V gene. The germline V and J ends were trimmed by 2 bases and 4 bases, with 12 bases remaining between them. The CDR3 here is CASSPGEGLGNTIYF. DNA for the CDR3: TGTGCCAGCTCACCAGGAGAGGGATTGGGAAACACCATATATTTT.

The chain has TRBV18 and TRBJ1-1, with a possible D match to TRBD1 (6 bases). V lost 0 bases to trimming and J lost 1 base, with 6 bases between them. Germline-derived CDR1 and CDR2 are KGHSH and LQKENI. The CDR3 length is 14 residues. The CDR3 protein is CASSPPGQNTEAFF. In DNA, the CDR3 is TGTGCCAGCTCACCACCGGGACAGAACACTGAAGCTTTCTTT.

The rearrangement links TRBV19 to TRBJ2-1; the D is unclear. CDR3 length: 13 residues. V lost 4 bases, J lost 4 bases, and 8 bases lay in between. The germline V gene encodes CDR1 LNHDA and CDR2 SQIVND (reference sequence). CDR3 nucleotide sequence: TGTGCCAGTAGTAGTTCGGCTTACAATGAGCAGTTCTTC. As protein: CASSSSAYNEQFF.

The chain employs TRBV28 and TRBJ1-2; tentatively, D is TRBD1 (5 bases). The germline V and J ends were trimmed by 6 bases and 4 bases, with 18 bases remaining between them. In germline, CDR1 is MDHEN, CDR2 SYDVKM. The CDR3 loop spans 15 amino acids. The CDR3 DNA is TGTGCCAGCAGAGGTACTGGGGACTCTCGCTATGGCTACACCTTC. Encoded protein: CASRGTGDSRYGYTF.

The chain joins TRBV27 to TRBJ2-5; TRBD2 matches at 7 bases. Germline V lookup: CDR1 MNHEY, CDR2 SMNVEV (reference sequence). There are 15 residues in the CDR3. V lost 4 bases, J lost 5 bases, and 10 bases stayed unmatched. The CDR3 protein is CASSWSAGRLETQYF. CDR3 DNA: TGTGCCAGCAGTTGGTCAGCGGGGAGGTTGGAGACCCAGTACTTC.

The chain recombines TRBV7-9 with TRBJ1-2, with D uncertain. The V end was cut by 0 bases, the J end by 8 bases, with 10 bases between. In germline, CDR1 is SEHNR, CDR2 FQNEAQ (reference sequence). The CDR3 is 13 amino acids. The DNA for the CDR3 is TGTGCCAGCAGCTTAGCAACGAACAAGGGCTACACCTTC. Translated, it gives CASSLATNKGYTF. Together with reference TRBV7-9 and TRBJ1-2, the CDR3 gives the full variable domain: DTGVSQNPRHKITKRGQNVTFRCDPISEHNRLYWYRQTLGQGPEFLTYFQNEAQLEKSRLLSDRFSAERPKGSFSTLEIQRTEQGDSAMYLCASSLATNKGYTFGSGTRLTVV.

The chain combines TRBV24-1 with TRBJ2-6; perhaps TRBD1 as D (6 bases). The V end lost 4 bases, the J end lost 0 bases, and 21 bases lay between the germline ends. CDR3 length: 20 residues. The germline V gene has CDR1 KGHDR and CDR2 SFDVKD. The CDR3, as DNA: TGTGCCACCAGTGACAATGTACTTCGGGACAAGTACTCTGGGGCCAACGTCCTGACTTTC. This sequence encodes CATSDNVLRDKYSGANVLTF.

The genes are TRBV18 and TRBJ1-1; possible D gene TRBD1, 5 bases. Germline V gives CDR1 KGHSH, CDR2 LQKENI. V was cut by 2 bases and J by 4 bases, with 17 bases left in between. This CDR3 has 16 residues. This CDR3 reads CASSPRARGAVTEAFF. In DNA form, the CDR3 reads TGTGCCAGCTCACCAAGAGCCCGAGGGGCGGTCACTGAAGCTTTCTTT.

V gene TRBV19 combines with J gene TRBJ1-1; D call uncertain. Germline V gene data show CDR1 as LNHDA and CDR2 as SQIVND (reference sequence). Trimming left V 2 bases short and J 5 bases short, with 15 bases between. The CDR3 length is 15 residues. CDR3 sequence: CASSIMGSSLTEAFF. The CDR3 region has the DNA TGTGCCAGTAGTATAATGGGCTCATCCCTTACTGAAGCTTTCTTT.

In its sample, this clone was seen a few times. The J gene is TRBJ1-6, the V gene TRBV27, with D perhaps matching TRBD1 (6 bases). The V and J ends lost 2 bases and 0 bases respectively, with 11 bases between them. The CDR3 has 17 amino acids. Germline-derived CDR1 and CDR2 are MNHEY and SMNVEV (reference sequence). The CDR3 here is CASSLKDRSSYNSPLHF. For the CDR3, the DNA is TGTGCCAGCAGTTTAAAAGACAGGAGCTCCTATAATTCACCCCTCCACTTT.

The CDR3: CASSLGTGAYEQYF. CDR3 coding DNA: TGTGCCAGCAGCCTTGGGACAGGGGCCTACGAGCAGTACTTC. The chain has TRBV7-2 and TRBJ2-7, with 10 bases matching TRBD1. CDR3 length: 14 amino acids. Germline V lookup: CDR1 SGHTA, CDR2 FQGNSA. V lost 5 bases to trimming and J lost 2 bases; unmatched junction nucleotides: 3.

The CDR3 loop reads CATSLGQDNSPLHF. In DNA form, the CDR3 reads TGTGCCACCAGCCTGGGACAGGATAATTCACCCCTCCACTTT. J is TRBJ1-6 and V is TRBV15, with TRBD1 identical over 8 bases. This CDR3 spans 14 amino acids. Germline V gene data show CDR1 as LNHNV and CDR2 as YYDKDF (reference sequence). With V trimmed by 5 bases and J by 5 bases, 2 bases remained unmatched.

This clone has only one observation. J is TRBJ2-2 and V is TRBV20-1; D is perhaps TRBD1 (5 bases). Germline V CDR1 and CDR2: DFQATT, SNEGSKA (reference sequence). Deletions cut 3 bases from V and 0 bases from J, with 14 bases between. This CDR3 spans 16 amino acids. Here the CDR3 reads CSASDPGRSNTGELFF. CDR3 DNA: TGCAGTGCTAGTGATCCAGGGCGCTCGAACACCGGGGAGCTGTTTTTT.